Listed below are T cell receptor beta chains from one sample, sequenced in a study of cytomegalovirus exposure and HLA in healthy donors. Sequenced by immunoSEQ multiplex PCR; TCRdb stores in-frame clones only, minus some. Of some 190,000 clones detected, around 81% appear once; the ten largest clones hold more than 1.5%. Specimen: PBMCs. The receptors come from a man aged 18 to 30 in good health and CMV-seronegative. Both conserved end residues are part of each CDR3. The D gene is left open where the match is weak. Clone size is stated in some rows and not others, as once, few, many or a class when expanded.

CDR3aa: CASSPGGASYEQYF; CDR3nt: TGTGCCAGCAGCCCGGGGGGCGCGTCCTACGAGCAGTACTTC; j_gene: TRBJ2-7; d_gene: -; v_gene: TRBV6-5; len: 14; abundance: once
CDR3aa: CASSPIGGAGGYEQYF; CDR3nt: TGTGCCAGCAGTCCGATCGGAGGAGCGGGGGGTTACGAGCAGTACTTC; j_gene: TRBJ2-7; d_gene: TRBD2; v_gene: TRBV2; len: 16; abundance: -
CDR3aa: CASNLREQYNEQFF; CDR3nt: TGTGCCAGCAATCTTCGGGAGCAATACAATGAGCAGTTCTTC; j_gene: TRBJ2-1; d_gene: -; v_gene: TRBV6-5; len: 14; abundance: -
CDR3aa: CARSCGTLAGCTDTQYF; CDR3nt: TGTGCCAGAAGTTGCGGTACACTAGCGGGGTGCACAGATACGCAGTATTTT; j_gene: TRBJ2-3; d_gene: TRBD2; v_gene: TRBV5-3; len: 17; abundance: -
CDR3aa: CASSAGWQGQLATNEKLFF; CDR3nt: TGTGCCAGCAGCGCGGGTTGGCAGGGGCAACTAGCAACTAATGAAAAACTGTTTTTT; j_gene: TRBJ1-4; d_gene: -; v_gene: TRBV9; len: 19; abundance: -
CDR3aa: CASSLNPGLAYEQYF; CDR3nt: TGTGCCAGCAGTCTCAACCCCGGACTAGCCTACGAGCAGTACTTC; j_gene: TRBJ2-7; d_gene: TRBD2; v_gene: TRBV27; len: 15; abundance: -
CDR3aa: CASSPLPGQGSSGNTIYF; CDR3nt: TGTGCCAGCTCACCACTTCCGGGACAGGGCAGCTCTGGAAACACCATATATTTT; j_gene: TRBJ1-3; d_gene: TRBD1; v_gene: TRBV18; len: 18; abundance: -
CDR3aa: CASSITATNTEAFF; CDR3nt: TGTGCCAGTAGTATAACAGCCACGAACACTGAAGCTTTCTTT; j_gene: TRBJ1-1; d_gene: -; v_gene: TRBV19; len: 14; abundance: -
CDR3aa: CASSQDRSGQPQHF; CDR3nt: TGCGCCAGCAGCCAAGATAGGTCCGGGCAGCCCCAGCATTTT; j_gene: TRBJ1-5; d_gene: -; v_gene: TRBV4-3; len: 14; abundance: -
CDR3aa: CAWIRGGGNYEQYF; CDR3nt: TGTGCCTGGATTAGGGGCGGGGGGAACTACGAGCAGTACTTC; j_gene: TRBJ2-7; d_gene: TRBD2; v_gene: TRBV30; len: 14; abundance: -
CDR3aa: CASSPGGAYTEAFF; CDR3nt: TGTGCCAGCTCACCTGGGGGGGCCTACACTGAAGCTTTCTTT; j_gene: TRBJ1-1; d_gene: -; v_gene: TRBV18; len: 14; abundance: -
CDR3aa: CASRAAYEQYF; CDR3nt: TGTGCCAGCAGGGCAGCCTACGAGCAGTACTTC; j_gene: TRBJ2-7; d_gene: -; v_gene: TRBV7-8; len: 11; abundance: few
CDR3aa: CASSVTRGFGTQYF; CDR3nt: TGTGCCAGCAGCGTGACGAGGGGGTTCGGGACCCAGTACTTC; j_gene: TRBJ2-5; d_gene: -; v_gene: TRBV9; len: 14; abundance: -
CDR3aa: CASSGGGISDTQYF; CDR3nt: TGTGCCAGCAGCGGAGGGGGAATTTCAGATACGCAGTATTTT; j_gene: TRBJ2-3; d_gene: -; v_gene: TRBV9; len: 14; abundance: -
CDR3aa: CASGGAIFQETQYF; CDR3nt: TGTGCCAGCGGGGGGGCCATTTTCCAAGAGACCCAGTACTTC; j_gene: TRBJ2-5; d_gene: -; v_gene: TRBV27; len: 14; abundance: -
CDR3aa: CASSLRWGHGVALHF; CDR3nt: TGTGCCAGCAGCTTACGGTGGGGACACGGGGTGGCCCTCCACTTT; j_gene: TRBJ1-6; d_gene: -; v_gene: TRBV7-2; len: 15; abundance: -
CDR3aa: CASSARTGNTEAFF; CDR3nt: TGTGCCAGCAGCGCCAGGACAGGGAACACTGAAGCTTTCTTT; j_gene: TRBJ1-1; d_gene: TRBD1; v_gene: TRBV14; len: 14; abundance: -
CDR3aa: CASSLGPGTSFHNEQFF; CDR3nt: TGTGCCAGCAGCCTGGGACCCGGGACTAGCTTCCACAATGAGCAGTTCTTC; j_gene: TRBJ2-1; d_gene: TRBD2; v_gene: TRBV5-5; len: 17; abundance: -
CDR3aa: CASSFPRGWEVSYEQYF; CDR3nt: TGTGCTAGCAGCTTCCCACGGGGATGGGAAGTATCCTACGAGCAGTACTTC; j_gene: TRBJ2-7; d_gene: -; v_gene: TRBV7-7; len: 17; abundance: -
CDR3aa: CASSISQGVNGYTF; CDR3nt: TGTGCCAGTAGTATATCCCAGGGGGTTAATGGCTACACCTTC; j_gene: TRBJ1-2; d_gene: TRBD1; v_gene: TRBV19; len: 14; abundance: -
CDR3aa: CAISESTGTGWLPGYGYTF; CDR3nt: TGTGCCATCAGTGAGTCGACGGGGACAGGGTGGCTTCCAGGCTATGGCTACACCTTC; j_gene: TRBJ1-2; d_gene: TRBD1; v_gene: TRBV10-3; len: 19; abundance: -
CDR3aa: CATRRALGDYEQYF; CDR3nt: TGTGCCACTAGAAGGGCTTTAGGGGACTACGAGCAGTACTTC; j_gene: TRBJ2-7; d_gene: -; v_gene: TRBV10-3; len: 14; abundance: -
CDR3aa: CASSSTDTEAFF; CDR3nt: TGTGCCAGCAGCTCTACGGACACTGAAGCTTTCTTT; j_gene: TRBJ1-1; d_gene: -; v_gene: TRBV6-5; len: 12; abundance: once
CDR3aa: CASSYGNRGTLYEQYF; CDR3nt: TGTGCCAGCAGTTATGGAAACAGGGGGACCCTCTACGAGCAGTACTTC; j_gene: TRBJ2-7; d_gene: TRBD1; v_gene: TRBV28; len: 16; abundance: -
CDR3aa: CASTRPGGTSVYEQYF; CDR3nt: TGTGCCAGCACCCGGCCCGGCGGGACTAGCGTCTACGAGCAGTACTTC; j_gene: TRBJ2-7; d_gene: TRBD2; v_gene: TRBV7-2; len: 16; abundance: -
CDR3aa: CASSQPDRATGYTF; CDR3nt: TGTGCCAGCAGCCAACCGGACAGGGCCACTGGCTACACCTTC; j_gene: TRBJ1-2; d_gene: TRBD1; v_gene: TRBV7-6; len: 14; abundance: -
CDR3aa: CASSPRPVSGTGELFF; CDR3nt: TGTGCCAGCAGCCCCCGCCCTGTATCGGGCACCGGGGAGCTGTTTTTT; j_gene: TRBJ2-2; d_gene: -; v_gene: TRBV7-2; len: 16; abundance: -
CDR3aa: CASSDRTGALNEKLFF; CDR3nt: TGTGCCAGCAGCGACCGTACAGGGGCACTTAATGAAAAACTGTTTTTT; j_gene: TRBJ1-4; d_gene: TRBD1; v_gene: TRBV2; len: 16; abundance: -
CDR3aa: CASSDRLAGGREQYF; CDR3nt: TGTGCCAGCAGCGATCGACTAGCGGGGGGCCGGGAGCAGTACTTC; j_gene: TRBJ2-7; d_gene: TRBD2; v_gene: TRBV7-9; len: 15; abundance: -
CDR3aa: CASTRTAGDANEQFF; CDR3nt: TGTGCCAGCACCCGGACAGCGGGGGATGCGAATGAGCAGTTCTTC; j_gene: TRBJ2-1; d_gene: TRBD2; v_gene: TRBV6-4; len: 15; abundance: -
CDR3aa: CASSPGGTGGLGGANVLTF; CDR3nt: TGCGCCAGCAGCCCTGGTGGGACAGGGGGTCTGGGTGGGGCCAACGTCCTGACTTTC; j_gene: TRBJ2-6; d_gene: TRBD1; v_gene: TRBV5-1; len: 19; abundance: -
CDR3aa: CASSPRPTGPGEKLFF; CDR3nt: TGCGCCAGCAGCCCTCGACCCACAGGGCCGGGTGAAAAACTGTTTTTT; j_gene: TRBJ1-4; d_gene: -; v_gene: TRBV5-1; len: 16; abundance: -
CDR3aa: CASSAGQGQTQYF; CDR3nt: TGTGCCAGCAGCGCGGGACAGGGGCAGACCCAGTACTTC; j_gene: TRBJ2-5; d_gene: TRBD1; v_gene: TRBV5-6; len: 13; abundance: -
CDR3aa: CASSELAGGLSGELFF; CDR3nt: TGCGCCAGCAGTGAGCTAGCGGGGGGGCTCTCCGGGGAGCTGTTTTTT; j_gene: TRBJ2-2; d_gene: TRBD2; v_gene: TRBV10-2; len: 16; abundance: -
CDR3aa: CASSTKGGHHTGELFF; CDR3nt: TGTGCCAGCAGCACTAAAGGGGGACACCACACCGGGGAGCTGTTTTTT; j_gene: TRBJ2-2; d_gene: -; v_gene: TRBV28; len: 16; abundance: -
CDR3aa: CASRVSGSTDTQYF; CDR3nt: TGTGCCAGCAGGGTTTCGGGTAGCACAGATACGCAGTATTTT; j_gene: TRBJ2-3; d_gene: -; v_gene: TRBV6-4; len: 14; abundance: -
CDR3aa: CASSPSSGYNEQFF; CDR3nt: TGCGCCAGCAGCCCCTCCTCCGGCTACAATGAGCAGTTCTTC; j_gene: TRBJ2-1; d_gene: -; v_gene: TRBV4-1; len: 14; abundance: -
CDR3aa: CASSYSSGEKLFF; CDR3nt: TGTGCCAGCAGTTACTCGTCAGGGGAAAAACTGTTTTTT; j_gene: TRBJ1-4; d_gene: -; v_gene: TRBV6-5; len: 13; abundance: -
CDR3aa: CASSLGLLAGAITDTQYF; CDR3nt: TGTGCCAGCAGCTTGGGGTTATTAGCGGGGGCTATCACAGATACGCAGTATTTT; j_gene: TRBJ2-3; d_gene: TRBD2; v_gene: TRBV5-8; len: 18; abundance: -
CDR3aa: CSSSLDLQPQHF; CDR3nt: TGTTCCAGCAGCTTAGATCTTCAGCCCCAGCATTTT; j_gene: TRBJ1-5; d_gene: -; v_gene: TRBV7-9; len: 12; abundance: -
CDR3aa: CASSSGQGVSSGNTIYF; CDR3nt: TGTGCCAGCAGCTCGGGACAGGGTGTTAGCTCTGGAAACACCATATATTTT; j_gene: TRBJ1-3; d_gene: TRBD1; v_gene: TRBV7-2; len: 17; abundance: -
CDR3aa: CASSLWGSGIWETQYF; CDR3nt: TGTGCCAGCAGCTTGTGGGGTAGCGGGATTTGGGAGACCCAGTACTTC; j_gene: TRBJ2-5; d_gene: TRBD2; v_gene: TRBV5-4; len: 16; abundance: -
CDR3aa: CASSTLRDRGRSEQFF; CDR3nt: TGTGCCAGTAGTACACTCCGGGACAGGGGGCGCAGTGAGCAGTTCTTC; j_gene: TRBJ2-1; d_gene: TRBD1; v_gene: TRBV19; len: 16; abundance: -
CDR3aa: CASRSSRGSIDGYTF; CDR3nt: TGTGCCAGCAGGTCAAGTAGGGGCTCTATCGATGGCTACACCTTC; j_gene: TRBJ1-2; d_gene: -; v_gene: TRBV2; len: 15; abundance: few
CDR3aa: CASSPRRGYNEQFF; CDR3nt: TGTGCCAGTAGCCCCCGGCGGGGGTACAATGAGCAGTTCTTC; j_gene: TRBJ2-1; d_gene: TRBD2; v_gene: TRBV19; len: 14; abundance: -
CDR3aa: CASCHGGPQGWQPQHF; CDR3nt: TGTGCCAGCTGCCATGGGGGCCCACAGGGTTGGCAGCCCCAGCATTTT; j_gene: TRBJ1-5; d_gene: -; v_gene: TRBV28; len: 16; abundance: -
CDR3aa: CASSQGQGAVEQYF; CDR3nt: TGCGCCAGCAGCCAAGGGCAGGGGGCCGTCGAGCAGTACTTC; j_gene: TRBJ2-7; d_gene: TRBD1; v_gene: TRBV4-1; len: 14; abundance: -
CDR3aa: CASSHSSGGRGYNEQFF; CDR3nt: TGTGCCAGCAGCCACTCTAGCGGGGGTAGGGGTTACAATGAGCAGTTCTTC; j_gene: TRBJ2-1; d_gene: TRBD2; v_gene: TRBV11-2; len: 17; abundance: -
CDR3aa: CASSPGTAQPEPQHF; CDR3nt: TGTGCCAGCAGCCCCGGGACAGCTCAACCGGAGCCCCAGCATTTT; j_gene: TRBJ1-5; d_gene: TRBD1; v_gene: TRBV7-9; len: 15; abundance: -
CDR3aa: CASSISGQLLGGEQFF; CDR3nt: TGTGCCAGTAGTATATCAGGGCAACTCCTCGGGGGTGAGCAGTTCTTC; j_gene: TRBJ2-1; d_gene: -; v_gene: TRBV19; len: 16; abundance: once
CDR3aa: CASSQDPRAPLLAFF; CDR3nt: TGCGCCAGCAGCCAAGATCCGAGGGCCCCTCTATTAGCTTTCTTT; j_gene: TRBJ1-1; d_gene: -; v_gene: TRBV4-3; len: 15; abundance: -
CDR3aa: CASSTLAGGQETQYF; CDR3nt: TGTGCCAGCAGTACCCTAGCGGGGGGTCAAGAGACCCAGTACTTC; j_gene: TRBJ2-5; d_gene: TRBD2; v_gene: TRBV6-1; len: 15; abundance: few
CDR3aa: CASSIGRYGYTF; CDR3nt: TGTGCCAGTAGTATCGGGAGATATGGCTACACCTTC; j_gene: TRBJ1-2; d_gene: -; v_gene: TRBV19; len: 12; abundance: -
CDR3aa: CASSSKGDGTGGGEQFF; CDR3nt: TGTGCCAGCAGCTCGAAGGGTGACGGGACAGGGGGCGGTGAGCAGTTCTTC; j_gene: TRBJ2-1; d_gene: TRBD1; v_gene: TRBV5-6; len: 17; abundance: -
CDR3aa: CASSGLTGVNSPLHF; CDR3nt: TGTGCCAGCAGCGGACTTACAGGGGTAAATTCACCCCTCCACTTT; j_gene: TRBJ1-6; d_gene: TRBD1; v_gene: TRBV9; len: 15; abundance: -